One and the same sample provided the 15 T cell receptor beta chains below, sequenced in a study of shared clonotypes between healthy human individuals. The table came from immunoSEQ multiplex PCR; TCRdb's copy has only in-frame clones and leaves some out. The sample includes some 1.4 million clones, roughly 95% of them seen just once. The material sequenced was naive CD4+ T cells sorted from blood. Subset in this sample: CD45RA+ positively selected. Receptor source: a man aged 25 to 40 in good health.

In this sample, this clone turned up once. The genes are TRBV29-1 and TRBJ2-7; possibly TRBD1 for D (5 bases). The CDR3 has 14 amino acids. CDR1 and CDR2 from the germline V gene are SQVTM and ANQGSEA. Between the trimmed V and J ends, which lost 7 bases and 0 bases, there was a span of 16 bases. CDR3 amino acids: CSESPQDTSYEQYF. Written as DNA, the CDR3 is TGCAGCGAGAGCCCACAGGACACCTCCTACGAGCAGTACTTC.

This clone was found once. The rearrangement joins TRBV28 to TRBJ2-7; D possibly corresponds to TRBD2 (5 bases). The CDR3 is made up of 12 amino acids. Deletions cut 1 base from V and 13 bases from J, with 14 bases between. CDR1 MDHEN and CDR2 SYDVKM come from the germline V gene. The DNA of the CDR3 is TGTGCCAGCAGTTTATACTCTGGGAGTTGTTACTTC. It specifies CASSLYSGSCYF. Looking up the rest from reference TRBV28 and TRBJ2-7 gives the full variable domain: DVKVTQSSRYLVKRTGEKVFLECVQDMDHENMFWYRQDPGLGLRLIYFSYDVKMKEKGDIPEGYSVSREKKERFSLILESASTNQTSMYLCASSLYSGSCYFGPGTRLTVT.

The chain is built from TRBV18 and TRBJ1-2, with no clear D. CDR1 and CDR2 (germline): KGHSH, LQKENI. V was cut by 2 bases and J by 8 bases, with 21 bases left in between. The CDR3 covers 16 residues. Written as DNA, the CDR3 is TGTGCCAGCTCACCATCAGGCACGGCAGGCGGACTGGGCTACACCTTC. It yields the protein CASSPSGTAGGLGYTF.

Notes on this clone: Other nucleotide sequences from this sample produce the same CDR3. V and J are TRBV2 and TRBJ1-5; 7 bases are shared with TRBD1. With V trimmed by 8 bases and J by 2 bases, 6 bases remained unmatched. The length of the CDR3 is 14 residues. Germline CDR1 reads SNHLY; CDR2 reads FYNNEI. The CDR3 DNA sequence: TGTGCCAGCGGATTAACAGGGGGCAATCAGCCCCAGCATTTT. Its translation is CASGLTGGNQPQHF. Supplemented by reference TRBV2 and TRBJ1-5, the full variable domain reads EPEVTQTPSHQVTQMGQEVILRCVPISNHLYFYWYRQILGQKVEFLVSFYNNEISEKSEIFDDQFSVERPDGSNFTLKIRSTKLEDSAMYFCASGLTGGNQPQHFGDGTRLSIL.

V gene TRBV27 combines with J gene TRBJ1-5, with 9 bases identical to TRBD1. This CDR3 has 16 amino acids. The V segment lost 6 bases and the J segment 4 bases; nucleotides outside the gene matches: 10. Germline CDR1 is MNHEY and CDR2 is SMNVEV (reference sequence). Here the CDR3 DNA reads TGTGCCAGCAGACTTACTCAGGGACAGGGAAATCAGCCCCAGCATTTT. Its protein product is CASRLTQGQGNQPQHF.

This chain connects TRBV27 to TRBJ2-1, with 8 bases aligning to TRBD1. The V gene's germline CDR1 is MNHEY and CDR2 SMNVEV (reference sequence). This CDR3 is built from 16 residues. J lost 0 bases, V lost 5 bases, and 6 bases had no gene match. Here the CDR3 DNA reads TGTGCCAGCAGTACTCAGGACAGGGTCTCCTACAATGAGCAGTTCTTC. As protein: CASSTQDRVSYNEQFF.

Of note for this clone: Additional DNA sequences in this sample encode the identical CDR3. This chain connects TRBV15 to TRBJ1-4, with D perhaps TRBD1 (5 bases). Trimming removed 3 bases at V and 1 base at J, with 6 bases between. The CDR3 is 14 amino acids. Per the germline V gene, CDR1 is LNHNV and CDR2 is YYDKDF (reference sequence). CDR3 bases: TGTGCCACCAGCAGGGGGGGAACTAATGAAAAACTGTTTTTT. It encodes CATSRGGTNEKLFF.

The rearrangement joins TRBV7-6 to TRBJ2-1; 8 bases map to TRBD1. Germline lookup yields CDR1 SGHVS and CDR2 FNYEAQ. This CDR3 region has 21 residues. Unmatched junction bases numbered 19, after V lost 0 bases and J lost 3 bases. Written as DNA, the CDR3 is TGTGCCAGCAGCTTAGCTATGTGGGACAGGTTCTTCGCGGGAAGCTACAATGAGCAGTTCTTC. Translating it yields CASSLAMWDRFFAGSYNEQFF.

CDR3 in amino acids: CASSLMLAGVGQFF. CDR3 sequence (DNA): TGTGCCAGCAGTTTAATGCTAGCGGGGGTAGGGCAGTTCTTC. The V gene is TRBV27, the J gene TRBJ2-1; TRBD2 aligns across 10 bases. The junction had 7 bases not matched to a gene; V was cut back by 2 bases and J by 12 bases. The CDR3 runs 14 residues. CDR1 MNHEY and CDR2 SMNVEV come from the germline V gene (reference sequence).

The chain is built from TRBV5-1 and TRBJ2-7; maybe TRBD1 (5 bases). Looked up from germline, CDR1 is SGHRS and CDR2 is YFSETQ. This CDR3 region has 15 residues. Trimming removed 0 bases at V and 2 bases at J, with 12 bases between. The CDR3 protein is CASSLATGTPYEQYF. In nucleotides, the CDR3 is TGCGCCAGCAGCTTGGCAACAGGTACCCCCTACGAGCAGTACTTC.

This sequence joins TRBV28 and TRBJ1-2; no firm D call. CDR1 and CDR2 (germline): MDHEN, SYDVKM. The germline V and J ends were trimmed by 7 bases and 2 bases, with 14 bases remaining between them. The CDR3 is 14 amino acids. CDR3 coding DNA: TGTGCCAGCAACTGGGAAAATCAAAACTATGGCTACACCTTC. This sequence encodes CASNWENQNYGYTF.

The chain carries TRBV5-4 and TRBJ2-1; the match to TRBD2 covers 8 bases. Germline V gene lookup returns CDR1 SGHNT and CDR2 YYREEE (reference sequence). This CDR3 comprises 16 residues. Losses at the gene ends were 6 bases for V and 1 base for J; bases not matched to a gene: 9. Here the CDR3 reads CASTGGREASYNEQFF. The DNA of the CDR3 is TGTGCCAGCACTGGTGGGCGGGAGGCGTCCTACAATGAGCAGTTCTTC.

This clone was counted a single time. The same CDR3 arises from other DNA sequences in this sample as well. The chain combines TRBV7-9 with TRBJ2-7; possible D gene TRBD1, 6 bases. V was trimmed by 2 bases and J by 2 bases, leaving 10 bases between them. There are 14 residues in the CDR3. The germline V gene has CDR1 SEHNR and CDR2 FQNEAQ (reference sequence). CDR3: CASSLRQGTYEQYF. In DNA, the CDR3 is TGTGCCAGCAGCTTACGTCAGGGGACCTACGAGCAGTACTTC.

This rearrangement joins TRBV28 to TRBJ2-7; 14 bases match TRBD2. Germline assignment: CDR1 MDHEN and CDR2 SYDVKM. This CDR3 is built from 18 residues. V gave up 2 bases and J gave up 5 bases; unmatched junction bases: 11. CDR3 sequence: CASSLVRLAGGPRNEQYF. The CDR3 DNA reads TGTGCCAGCAGTTTAGTTCGACTAGCGGGAGGGCCTAGGAACGAGCAGTACTTC.

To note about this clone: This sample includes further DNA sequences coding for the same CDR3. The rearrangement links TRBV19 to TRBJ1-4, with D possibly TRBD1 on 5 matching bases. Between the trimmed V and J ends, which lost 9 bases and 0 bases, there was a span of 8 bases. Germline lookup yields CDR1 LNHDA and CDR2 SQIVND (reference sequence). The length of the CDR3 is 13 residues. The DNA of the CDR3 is TGTGCCAGCTCGACAGCAACTAATGAAAAACTGTTTTTT. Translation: CASSTATNEKLFF.